Listed below are T cell receptor beta chains from one sample, sequenced in a study of regulatory T cells in long-lasting Graves disease. MiXCR, run by TCRdb on the multiplex PCR reads, gives a single entry per CDR3 protein. The data hold about 200,000 distinct CDR3 sequences, with 15% to 20% observed a single time. Sequencing used peripheral blood mononuclear cells (PBMCs), obtained at new diagnosis, from a patient treated with antithyroid drugs. The receptors here all came from a female donor with Graves disease. CDR3s include the opening cysteine and the closing phenylalanine or tryptophan. The D gene is left open where the match is weak. Clone size is given for some rows only: seen once, a few or many times, or a class if the clone is expanded.

J gene: TRBJ2-3; D gene: TRBD2; CDR3 length: 19; V gene: TRBV3-1; clone size: many; CDR3 DNA: TGTGCCAGCAGCCTACAATCTCCGTTTAGCGGGAGTAGGTCAGATACGCAGTATTTT; CDR3 protein: CASSLQSPFSGSRSDTQYF
J gene: TRBJ2-5; D gene: TRBD2; CDR3 length: 17; V gene: TRBV3-1; clone size: many; CDR3 DNA: TGTGCCAGCCTCCAACTAGCGGGAGGTTGGGGTAGAGAGACCCAGTACTTC; CDR3 protein: CASLQLAGGWGRETQYF
J gene: TRBJ2-5; D gene: TRBD2; CDR3 length: 14; V gene: TRBV7-2; clone size: NA; CDR3 DNA: TGTGCCAGCAGCTCTAGCGGGAGGCGGACTGCTCAGTACTTC; CDR3 protein: CASSSSGRRTAQYF
J gene: TRBJ2-7; D gene: NA; CDR3 length: 15; V gene: TRBV18; clone size: NA; CDR3 DNA: TGTGCCAGCTCACCCCAGAGCTACAGCCAGGGAGAGCAGTACTTC; CDR3 protein: CASSPQSYSQGEQYF
J gene: TRBJ1-4; D gene: NA; CDR3 length: 14; V gene: TRBV6-5; clone size: many; CDR3 DNA: TGTGCCAGCAGTTTTACAGCAACTAATGAAAAACTGTTTTTT; CDR3 protein: CASSFTATNEKLFF
J gene: TRBJ2-7; D gene: TRBD2; CDR3 length: 14; V gene: TRBV3-1; clone size: many; CDR3 DNA: TGTGCCAGCAGTGCCGAGGGAGGGGCCTACGAGCAGTACTTC; CDR3 protein: CASSAEGGAYEQYF
J gene: TRBJ2-5; D gene: NA; CDR3 length: 14; V gene: TRBV5-1; clone size: NA; CDR3 DNA: TGCGCCAGCAGCTTGGAGGGAGCGGGCGGGACCCAGTACTTC; CDR3 protein: CASSLEGAGGTQYF
J gene: TRBJ1-2; D gene: NA; CDR3 length: 12; V gene: TRBV24-1; clone size: NA; CDR3 DNA: TGTGCCACCAGTGATAGGCGGGATGGCTACACCTTC; CDR3 protein: CATSDRRDGYTF
J gene: TRBJ2-6; D gene: NA; CDR3 length: 13; V gene: TRBV5-4; clone size: few; CDR3 DNA: TGTGCCAGCAGCTTGGAAGGGGCCAACGTCCTGACTTTC; CDR3 protein: CASSLEGANVLTF
J gene: TRBJ2-2; D gene: NA; CDR3 length: 16; V gene: TRBV28; clone size: NA; CDR3 DNA: TGTGCCAGCGCCAACTCGGAGGGAAGTAACACCGGGGAGCTGTTTTTT; CDR3 protein: CASANSEGSNTGELFF
J gene: TRBJ2-5; D gene: NA; CDR3 length: 15; V gene: TRBV5-1; clone size: NA; CDR3 DNA: TGCGCCAGCAGCTTGGAGGGAGGGGGCCTCGAGACCCAGTACTTC; CDR3 protein: CASSLEGGGLETQYF
J gene: TRBJ1-1; D gene: NA; CDR3 length: 15; V gene: TRBV4-2; clone size: NA; CDR3 DNA: TGTGCCAGCAGCCAAGCTCTGGGACAAAACACTGAAGCTTTCTTT; CDR3 protein: CASSQALGQNTEAFF